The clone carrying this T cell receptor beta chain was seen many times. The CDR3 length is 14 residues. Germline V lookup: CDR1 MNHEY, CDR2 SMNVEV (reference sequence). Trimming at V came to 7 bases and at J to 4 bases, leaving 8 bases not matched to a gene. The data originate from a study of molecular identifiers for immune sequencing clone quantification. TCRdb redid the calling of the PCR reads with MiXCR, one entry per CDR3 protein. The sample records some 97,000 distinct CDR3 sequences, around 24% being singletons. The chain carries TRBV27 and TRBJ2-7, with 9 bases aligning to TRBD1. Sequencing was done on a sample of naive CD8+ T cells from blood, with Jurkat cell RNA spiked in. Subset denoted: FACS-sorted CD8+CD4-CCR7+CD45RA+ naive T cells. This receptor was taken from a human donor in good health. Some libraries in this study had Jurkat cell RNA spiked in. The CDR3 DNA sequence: TGTGCCAGCAACTCACAGGGGGCACCATACGAGCAGTACTTC. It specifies CASNSQGAPYEQYF.